These 12 T cell receptor beta chains came from one sample sequenced in a study of human T cells and chemical hapten exposure. As to time point: pre-sensitization, week 0. Stated treatment: therapeutic diphenylcyclopropenone sensitization with weekly scalp DPC. TCRdb analysed the RACE reads with MiXCR anew, one entry per CDR3 protein. Among 38,000 or so distinct CDR3 sequences listed, roughly 7.2% were seen once. Material: whole blood, obtained in connection with sensitization to the hapten diphenylcyclopropenone (DPC). Source of these receptors: a woman aged 45 to 65 with alopecia areata. Some clones in this sample may be carry-over from other donors' samples.

This clonotype was recorded a few times. The chain is built from TRBV6-2 or TRBV6-3 and TRBJ1-1; D is ambiguous. CDR1 is MNHEY, CDR2 SVGEGT, per germline. The CDR3 extends over 12 amino acids. Trimming took off 5 bases at V and 4 bases at J, with 8 bases between the two ends. The CDR3 bases are TGTGCCAGCAGTGCCCGGGGCACTGAAGCTTTCTTT. It yields the protein CASSARGTEAFF.

This clonotype has a count of ten or more. The germline gene is not matched at one end of the junction; a read error may be the cause. V and J are TRBV2 and TRBJ1-1; the match to TRBD1 covers 8 bases. Germline loops: CDR1 SNHLY, CDR2 FYNNEI. The CDR3 contains 14 residues. Written as DNA, the CDR3 is TGTGCCAGCAGCGAAGACAGGGGCAACACTGAAGCTTTCTTT. It translates to CASSEDRGNTEAFF.

V and J are TRBV5-1 and TRBJ2-3, with 9 bases that match TRBD2. V was clipped by 2 bases and J by 0 bases; unmatched bases: 4. This CDR3 is built from 16 residues. Germline V gene lookup returns CDR1 SGHRS and CDR2 YFSETQ. The CDR3 DNA is TGCGCCAGCAGCTTAGGACTAGCGCTTAGCACAGATACGCAGTATTTT. Protein: CASSLGLALSTDTQYF.

The table lists this clonotype with many counts. The chain uses TRBV6-5 and TRBJ2-2; D possibly corresponds to TRBD2 (6 bases). Trimming removed 2 bases from V and 5 bases from J, with 6 bases in between. CDR1 MNHEY and CDR2 SVGAGI come from the germline V gene. The length of the CDR3 is 13 residues. CDR3 region: CASSYAGTGELFF. The DNA of the CDR3 is TGTGCCAGCAGTTACGCGGGAACCGGGGAGCTGTTTTTT.

This clonotype was seen many times. J is TRBJ1-3 and V is TRBV11-2; D gene uncertain. Germline V gives CDR1 SGHAT, CDR2 FQNNGV. CDR3 size: 14 residues. V was pared by 1 base and J by 4 bases, with 8 bases between. The DNA of the CDR3 is TGTGCCAGCAGCTTAGGAGTAGCGGGAAACACCATATATTTT. It codes for CASSLGVAGNTIYF.

This clonotype was counted ten times or more. The V call is TRBV29-1, the J call TRBJ2-5; a possible D gene is TRBD2 (5 bases). This CDR3 comprises 13 residues. Germline values: CDR1 SQVTM, CDR2 ANQGSEA. Trimming stripped 7 bases from V and 6 bases from J, with 18 bases between. The CDR3, as DNA: TGCAGCGGGACCCCGAAAGCCGGGAAGACCCAGTACTTC. Protein sequence: CSGTPKAGKTQYF.

A single count supports this clonotype. J is TRBJ1-6 and V is TRBV10-3, with D unclear. Trimming left V 10 bases short and J 15 bases short, with 22 bases between. The germline V gene encodes CDR1 ENHRY and CDR2 SYGVKD. The CDR3 is 13 residues long. The CDR3 coding sequence is TGTGCCACCCGGCGTAAAGGGCCGCTTGACCTCCACTTT. Translation: CATRRKGPLDLHF.

Ten or more counts support this clonotype. The chain is built from TRBV12-3 or TRBV12-4 and TRBJ1-1; TRBD1 might be the D (6 bases). The CDR3 has 15 amino acids. Trimming shortened V by 3 bases and J by 0 bases, and 11 bases separated the two germline ends. As DNA, the CDR3 is TGTGCCAGCAGTTTCAGGGGCTCATTGAACACTGAAGCTTTCTTT. It codes for CASSFRGSLNTEAFF.

This clonotype has ten or more counts. The chain employs TRBV3-1 and TRBJ2-1; no definite D call. CDR1 LGHDT and CDR2 YNNKEL come from the germline V gene (reference sequence). This CDR3 contains 17 residues. Trimming stripped 4 bases from V and 0 bases from J, with 16 bases between. This chain's CDR3 is CASSRYSRISSYNEQFF. CDR3 DNA sequence: TGTGCCAGCAGCCGGTATAGCCGAATAAGCTCCTACAATGAGCAGTTCTTC.

This clonotype was found a few times. V gene TRBV27 combines with J gene TRBJ2-7, with a weak D call TRBD1 (5 bases). This CDR3 comprises 13 residues. Trimming cost V 6 bases and J 1 base, with 10 bases left between them. In germline, CDR1 is MNHEY, CDR2 SMNVEV (reference sequence). CDR3 sequence: CASRGSGSYEQYF. The CDR3 DNA is TGTGCCAGCAGAGGGTCAGGGTCCTACGAGCAGTACTTC.

In its sample, this clonotype was seen a few times. The rearrangement links TRBV6-1 to TRBJ1-2, with unresolved D. Deletions cut 0 bases from V and 4 bases from J, with 9 bases between. From germline, CDR1 is MNHNS and CDR2 SASEGT. CDR3 length: 14 amino acids. The CDR3 sequence is CASSEAGEPYGYTF. The CDR3 DNA sequence: TGTGCCAGCAGTGAAGCGGGCGAACCCTATGGCTACACCTTC.

The J gene is TRBJ1-1, the V gene TRBV12-3 or TRBV12-4; D not resolved. Trimming stripped 3 bases from V and 1 base from J, with 6 bases between. This CDR3 contains 13 residues. The CDR3 region has the DNA TGTGCCAGCAGTTTCAGAGGGAACACTGAAGCTTTCTTT. Amino acids: CASSFRGNTEAFF.